The 21 T cell receptor beta chains below all came from one sample that was sequenced in a study of T cell changes during pregnancy in multiple sclerosis. Libraries were prepared by immunoSEQ multiplex PCR; TCRdb keeps only in-frame clonotypes and omits some of them. In the table there are fewer than 12,000 clones, around 89% of which are singletons. This sample comprised CD8+ T cells from peripheral blood mononuclear cells, obtained in the first trimester of pregnancy. The receptors shown here come from a female donor in good health, enrolled as a control in a pregnancy study.

The V call is TRBV13, the J call TRBJ2-2; 8 nucleotides align to TRBD1. Germline V lookup: CDR1 PRHDT, CDR2 FYEKMQ (reference sequence). The CDR3 totals 16 residues. Trimming took 5 bases from V and 3 from J; bases not matched to a gene: 8. The CDR3 loop is CASSPAADRDTGELFF. The CDR3 region has the DNA TGTGCCAGCAGCCCCGCGGCGGACAGGGACACCGGGGAGCTGTTTTTT. Using reference TRBV13 and TRBJ2-2 for the parts outside the CDR3, the full variable domain is AAGVIQSPRHLIKEKRETATLKCYPIPRHDTVYWYQQGPGQDPQFLISFYEKMQSDKGSIPDRFSAQQFSDYHSELNMSSLELGDSALYFCASSPAADRDTGELFFGEGSRLTVL.

V gene TRBV5-4 combines with J gene TRBJ1-1; D remains unclear. The CDR3 has 17 amino acids. V was clipped by 0 bases and J by 3 bases, with 18 bases between them. From germline, CDR1 is SGHNT and CDR2 YYREEE (reference sequence). The CDR3 loop reads CASSLVMQEGSDTEAFF. The CDR3 coding sequence is TGTGCCAGCAGCTTGGTGATGCAGGAAGGGAGTGACACTGAAGCTTTCTTT.

The rearrangement uses TRBV4-1 and TRBJ1-1, with TRBD1 matching over 10 bases. With V trimmed by 4 bases and J by 5 bases, 7 bases remained unmatched. Germline V gives CDR1 MGHRA, CDR2 YSYEKL. The CDR3 spans 15 residues. The CDR3 sequence: CASSLRQGAGTEAFF. In DNA, the CDR3 is TGCGCCAGCAGCCTCCGACAGGGGGCTGGGACTGAAGCTTTCTTT.

For the CDR3, the DNA is TGTGCCAGCAGCGCCTACACCGGGGAGCTGTTTTTT. Translated: CASSAYTGELFF. The chain combines TRBV9 with TRBJ2-2; D is undetermined. There are 12 residues in the CDR3. With 3 bases removed from V and 3 bases from J, the gap between germline ends came to 3 bases. Germline V CDR1 and CDR2: SGDLS, YYNGEE.

The table lists this clone with a few counts. The chain recombines TRBV9 with TRBJ1-6, with D unresolved. Trimming took 0 bases from V and 7 from J, leaving 20 bases between them. CDR3 length: 18 residues. Germline CDR1 and CDR2: SGDLS and YYNGEE. CDR3 sequence reads: CASSVASGESENNSPLHF. CDR3 DNA: TGTGCCAGCAGCGTAGCCAGCGGGGAATCGGAAAACAATTCACCCCTCCACTTT.

The V and J genes are TRBV6-5 and TRBJ1-2; 7 positions agree with TRBD1. J gave up 5 bases and V 6 bases, and 3 bases lay outside the gene matches. CDR1 MNHEY and CDR2 SVGAGI come from the germline V gene. This CDR3 comprises 12 residues. CDR3 residues: CASSLTGYGYTF. CDR3 DNA: TGTGCCAGCAGCCTGACAGGGTATGGCTACACCTTC.

The gene calls are TRBV19 and TRBJ2-2, with D possibly being TRBD2 (5 bases). The germline CDR1 and CDR2 sequences are LNHDA and SQIVND (reference sequence). CDR3 size: 11 residues. The V gene lost 9 bases and the J gene lost 6 bases, with 8 bases spanning the gap. CDR3 amino acids: CASQEAGELFF. The CDR3, as DNA: TGTGCCAGCCAGGAGGCCGGGGAGCTGTTTTTT.

J is TRBJ2-7 and V is TRBV7-2, with D tentatively TRBD2 (5 bases). This CDR3 is built from 15 residues. Looked up from germline, CDR1 is SGHTA and CDR2 is FQGNSA. V lost 5 bases and J 4 bases, leaving 18 bases between the germline ends. DNA for the CDR3: TGTGCCAGCAGCCTTACCGAGGGTCGAGGGTACGAGCAGTACTTC. Translating gives CASSLTEGRGYEQYF.

This chain links TRBV5-6 with TRBJ1-1; D is ambiguous. In germline, CDR1 is SGHDT, CDR2 YYEEEE. The CDR3 has 16 amino acids. Trimming took 0 bases from V and 3 from J, leaving 15 bases between them. The CDR3 bases are TGTGCCAGCAGCTTGGAGGTCCTCCCACGGGACACTGAAGCTTTCTTT. Amino acid sequence: CASSLEVLPRDTEAFF.

V gene TRBV13 combines with J gene TRBJ2-2; D perhaps matches TRBD2 (6 bases). The CDR3 totals 14 residues. Germline-derived CDR1 and CDR2 are PRHDT and FYEKMQ (reference sequence). Trimming took off 4 bases at V and 6 bases at J, with 12 bases between the two ends. CDR3 DNA sequence: TGTGCCAGCAGCTCGGGACTCGGGGCCGGGGAGCTGTTTTTT. Translated: CASSSGLGAGELFF.

The chain employs TRBV5-6 and TRBJ1-2; possible D gene TRBD1, 6 bases. Germline V gene sequence: CDR1 SGHDT, CDR2 YYEEEE. The V gene lost 0 bases and the J gene lost 0 bases, with 9 bases spanning the gap. The CDR3 sequence is 15 residues long. CDR3 nucleotide sequence: TGTGCCAGCAGCTTGGGGGCAGGGGCTAACTATGGCTACACCTTC. It specifies CASSLGAGANYGYTF. Complete variable domain (other parts from reference TRBV5-6 and TRBJ1-2): DAGVTQSPTHLIKTRGQQVTLRCSPKSGHDTVSWYQQALGQGPQFIFQYYEEEERQRGNFPDRFSGHQFPNYSSELNVNALLLGDSALYLCASSLGAGANYGYTFGSGTRLTVV.

The chain has TRBV7-9 and TRBJ1-3; TRBD1 aligns across 7 bases. The germline gives CDR1 SEHNR, CDR2 FQNEAQ (reference sequence). The CDR3 has 17 amino acids. Losses at the gene ends were 5 bases for V and 0 bases for J; bases not matched to a gene: 10. CDR3: CASSAGQATYSGNTIYF. CDR3 sequence (DNA): TGTGCCAGCAGCGCCGGACAGGCCACTTACTCTGGAAACACCATATATTTT.

V gene TRBV19 combines with J gene TRBJ1-1; the match to TRBD1 covers 9 bases. CDR1 LNHDA and CDR2 SQIVND come from the germline V gene (reference sequence). CDR3 length equals 14 residues. V lost 2 bases and J lost 4; bases outside the gene matches: 2. The CDR3 is CASSIKTGGTEAFF. CDR3 nucleotides: TGTGCCAGTAGTATAAAGACAGGGGGCACTGAAGCTTTCTTT.

In DNA, the CDR3 is TGCGCCAGCAGCCAAGATCTGGCAGGCTGGTACACCTTC. Amino acid sequence: CASSQDLAGWYTF. The V call is TRBV4-3, the J call TRBJ1-2; no reliable D call. This CDR3 is 13 amino acids long. Trimming took off 0 bases at V and 11 bases at J, with 13 bases between the two ends. Per germline, CDR1 LGHNA and CDR2 YSLEER.

This clone was counted a single time. The J gene is TRBJ1-1, the V gene TRBV18; D remains ambiguous. Germline V lookup: CDR1 KGHSH, CDR2 LQKENI. V lost 5 bases and J 0 bases, leaving 13 bases between the germline ends. The CDR3 is made up of 15 amino acids. The CDR3 DNA sequence: TGTGCCAGCTCAAGAGGGCGAGCAATGAACACTGAAGCTTTCTTT. Translated: CASSRGRAMNTEAFF.

The CDR3 is CASDRGGYGYTF. CDR3 bases: TGTGCTTCGGACAGGGGAGGCTATGGCTACACCTTC. The genes are TRBV30 and TRBJ1-2; 9 bases fit TRBD1. Germline assignment: CDR1 GTSNPN and CDR2 SVGIG (reference sequence). This CDR3 is built from 12 residues. The complete variable domain, with remaining parts taken from reference TRBV30 and TRBJ1-2, reads SQTIHQWPATLVQPVGSPLSLECTVEGTSNPNLYWYRQAAGRGLQLLFYSVGIGQISSEVPQNLSASRPQDRQFILSSKKLLLSDSGFYLCASDRGGYGYTFGSGTRLTVV.

The gene calls are TRBV7-2 and TRBJ1-5; 7 bases line up with TRBD1. The CDR3 runs 16 residues. V trimming: 2 bases; J trimming: 2 bases; junction bases outside the gene matches: 6. Looked up from germline, CDR1 is SGHTA and CDR2 is FQGNSA. This chain's CDR3 is CASSLRQGSGNQPQHF. DNA for the CDR3: TGTGCCAGCAGCTTAAGACAGGGATCGGGCAATCAGCCCCAGCATTTT.

This chain connects TRBV19 to TRBJ1-4; D call uncertain. Trimming removed 5 bases at V and 6 bases at J, with 22 bases between. The CDR3 has 17 residues. Germline-derived CDR1 and CDR2 are LNHDA and SQIVND (reference sequence). The CDR3 DNA follows: TGTGCCAGTAGTCCCTCCGCCGGAGGCGGTCGTGATGAAAAACTGTTTTTT. It translates to CASSPSAGGGRDEKLFF.

The CDR3 DNA follows: TGTGCCAGCATCCTCTCGGGGGACTACGAGCAGTACTTC. Encoded protein: CASILSGDYEQYF. V gene TRBV5-6 combines with J gene TRBJ2-7; perhaps TRBD2 as D (6 bases). The CDR3 is 13 amino acids. Germline values: CDR1 SGHDT, CDR2 YYEEEE. Trimming left V 6 bases short and J 3 bases short, with 13 bases between.

The rearrangement links TRBV4-2 to TRBJ2-3; possible D gene TRBD2, 7 bases. Germline CDR1 is LGHNA and CDR2 is YNFKEQ. The CDR3 has 16 amino acids. V gave up 0 bases and J gave up 3 bases, with 13 bases separating them. The CDR3 DNA sequence: TGTGCCAGCAGCCAAGAGAGGGGGGGAGGGACAGATACGCAGTATTTT. It codes for CASSQERGGGTDTQYF.

The chain employs TRBV7-9 and TRBJ1-6, with TRBD1 identical over 7 bases. This CDR3 is 15 amino acids long. In germline, CDR1 is SEHNR, CDR2 FQNEAQ (reference sequence). V gave up 1 base and J gave up 9 bases; unmatched junction bases: 6. The CDR3, as DNA: TGTGCCAGCAGCTTAGGCAAGGGGGCAGGTTCACCCCTCCACTTT. Protein product: CASSLGKGAGSPLHF.